This T cell receptor beta chain was obtained from a study of T cell responses to AZD1222 COVID-19 vaccine. The J segment lost 4 bases and the V segment lost 8 bases, leaving 4 bases of the junction unmatched. CDR3 length: 14 amino acids. CDR1 and CDR2 from the germline V gene are KGHDR and SFDVKD. This table comes from immunoSEQ multiplex PCR, and its TCRdb copy is limited to in-frame clones, with some not included. The sample lists about 190,000 clones, 80% to 90% occurring once. The material was peripheral blood, obtained on day 0 of AZD1222 vaccination. The rearrangement uses TRBV24-1 and TRBJ2-2, with 9 bases identical to TRBD1. This sequence was found in an adult in good health. Written as DNA, the CDR3 is TGTGCCACCAAACAGACAGGGGGCACCGGGGAGCTGTTTTTT. The encoded protein is CATKQTGGTGELFF.